The clone carrying this T cell receptor beta chain occurred many times. Its cognate antigen is unknown. The germline gives CDR1 MDHEN, CDR2 SYDVKM. V was clipped by 6 bases and J by 6 bases; unmatched bases: 14. The CDR3 consists of 17 residues. RNA transcripts were the template for amplifying TCR beta CDR3 regions. In the first-round RT-PCR of the TCR CDR3, the HTBI primer set was used. TCRdb reprocessed the multiplex PCR reads with MiXCR, giving one entry per CDR3 protein. The sample lists 300,000 to 450,000 distinct CDR3 sequences, around a sixth seen once, with about a sixth in the top ten. This entry comes from a study of T cells in Graves' hyperthyroidism and ophthalmopathy. Uncontrolled infection, other autoimmune disease, pregnancy or lactation led to exclusion. PBMCs were sourced from roughly 9.7 ml fresh peripheral blood. Regarding the study as a whole: Ophthalmopathy was separated from stable hyperthyroidism by a 13 V-J model. Most thyroid-expanded clonotypes above 0.001 were also found in blood.

V is TRBV28 and J is TRBJ2-2; 9 bases are a match to TRBD2. Sequences were obtained from blood. The sequence was obtained from a woman aged 40 to 55 with Graves' ophthalmopathy. The CDR3 protein is CASSPLGGGRAPGELFF. The CDR3 DNA sequence: TGTGCCAGCAGCCCCTTAGGGGGCGGGAGGGCCCCCGGGGAGCTGTTTTTT.